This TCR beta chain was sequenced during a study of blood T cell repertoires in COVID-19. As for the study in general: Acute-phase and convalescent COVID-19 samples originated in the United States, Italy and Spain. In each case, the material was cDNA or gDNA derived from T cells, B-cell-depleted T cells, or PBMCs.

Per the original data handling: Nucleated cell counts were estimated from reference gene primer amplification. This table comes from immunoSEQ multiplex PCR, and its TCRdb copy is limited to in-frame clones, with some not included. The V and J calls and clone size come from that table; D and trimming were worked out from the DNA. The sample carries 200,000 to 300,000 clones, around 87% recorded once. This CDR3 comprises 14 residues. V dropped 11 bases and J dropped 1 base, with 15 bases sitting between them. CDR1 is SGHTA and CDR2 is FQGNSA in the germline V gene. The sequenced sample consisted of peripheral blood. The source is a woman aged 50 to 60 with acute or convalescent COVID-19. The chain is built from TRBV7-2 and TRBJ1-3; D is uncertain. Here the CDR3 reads CARGAGRSGNTIYF. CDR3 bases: TGTGCCCGGGGTGCAGGCAGATCTGGAAACACCATATATTTT.